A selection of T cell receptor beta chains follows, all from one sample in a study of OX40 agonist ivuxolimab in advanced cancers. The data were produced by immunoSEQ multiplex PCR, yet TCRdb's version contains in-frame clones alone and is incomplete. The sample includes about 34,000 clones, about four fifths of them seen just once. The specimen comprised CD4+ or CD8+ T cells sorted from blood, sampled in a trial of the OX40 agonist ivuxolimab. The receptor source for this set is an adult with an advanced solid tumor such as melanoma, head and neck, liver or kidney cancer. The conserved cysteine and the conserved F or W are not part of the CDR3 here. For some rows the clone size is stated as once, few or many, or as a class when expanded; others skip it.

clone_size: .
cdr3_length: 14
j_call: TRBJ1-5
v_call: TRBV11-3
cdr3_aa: ASTVSRTGKNQPQH

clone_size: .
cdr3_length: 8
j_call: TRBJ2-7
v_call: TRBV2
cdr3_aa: ASSEKKQY

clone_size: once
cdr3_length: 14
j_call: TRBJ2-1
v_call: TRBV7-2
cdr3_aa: ASSLDGGTSYNEQF

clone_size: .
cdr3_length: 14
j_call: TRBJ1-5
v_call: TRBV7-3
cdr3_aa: ASSPIGQGSNQPQH

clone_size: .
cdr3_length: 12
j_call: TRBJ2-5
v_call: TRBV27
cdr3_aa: ASSLRPRGETQY

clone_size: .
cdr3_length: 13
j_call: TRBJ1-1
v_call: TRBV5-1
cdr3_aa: ASSGGVRSGAEAF

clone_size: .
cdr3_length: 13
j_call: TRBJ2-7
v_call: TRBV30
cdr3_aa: AWSAVDRVVDEQY

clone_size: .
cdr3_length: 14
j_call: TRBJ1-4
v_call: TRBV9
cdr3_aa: ASSPPGGAGGEKLF

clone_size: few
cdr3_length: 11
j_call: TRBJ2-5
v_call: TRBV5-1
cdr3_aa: ASREGIQETQY

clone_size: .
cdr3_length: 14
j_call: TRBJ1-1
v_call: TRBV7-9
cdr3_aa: ASSLAVGQVGPEAF

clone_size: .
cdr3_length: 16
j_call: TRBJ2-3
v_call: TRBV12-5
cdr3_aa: ASGLSSGTSGRANTQY

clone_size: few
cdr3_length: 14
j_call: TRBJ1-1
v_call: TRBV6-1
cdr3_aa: ASSEAGGGVGTEAF

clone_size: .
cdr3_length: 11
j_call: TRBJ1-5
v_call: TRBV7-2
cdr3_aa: ASSHQEEQPQH

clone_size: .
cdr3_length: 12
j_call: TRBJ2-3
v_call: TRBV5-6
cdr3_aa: ASSLYTSTDTQY

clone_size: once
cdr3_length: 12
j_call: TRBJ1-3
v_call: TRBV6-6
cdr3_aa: ASTSGAQGNTIY

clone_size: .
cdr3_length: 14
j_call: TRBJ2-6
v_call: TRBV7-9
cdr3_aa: ASSFATGSGANVLT

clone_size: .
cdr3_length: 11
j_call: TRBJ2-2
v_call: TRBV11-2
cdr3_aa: ASSLPGTGELF

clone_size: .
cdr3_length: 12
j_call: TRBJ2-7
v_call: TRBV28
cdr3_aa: ASSSGLPRYEQY

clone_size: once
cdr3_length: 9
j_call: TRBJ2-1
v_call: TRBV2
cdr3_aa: ASSVRNEQF

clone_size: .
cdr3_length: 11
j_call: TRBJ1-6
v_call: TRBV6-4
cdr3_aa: ASRQDLYSPLH

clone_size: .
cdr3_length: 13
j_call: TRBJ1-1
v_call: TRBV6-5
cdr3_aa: ASRSSRGLNTEAF

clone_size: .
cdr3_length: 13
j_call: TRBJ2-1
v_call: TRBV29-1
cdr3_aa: SVDLGQGSYNEQF

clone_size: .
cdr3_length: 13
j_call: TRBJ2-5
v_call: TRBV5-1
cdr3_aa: ASSLGQGRRETQY

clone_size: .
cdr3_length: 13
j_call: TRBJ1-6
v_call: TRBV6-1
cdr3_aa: ASTQRVTLGSPLH

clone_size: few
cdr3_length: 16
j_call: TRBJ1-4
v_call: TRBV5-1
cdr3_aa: ASSSAPRDGTTNEKLF

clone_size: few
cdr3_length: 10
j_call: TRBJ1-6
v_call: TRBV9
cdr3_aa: ASSGPHSPLH

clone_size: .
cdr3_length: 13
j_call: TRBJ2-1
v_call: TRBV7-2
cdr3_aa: ASSLRGTGHNEQF